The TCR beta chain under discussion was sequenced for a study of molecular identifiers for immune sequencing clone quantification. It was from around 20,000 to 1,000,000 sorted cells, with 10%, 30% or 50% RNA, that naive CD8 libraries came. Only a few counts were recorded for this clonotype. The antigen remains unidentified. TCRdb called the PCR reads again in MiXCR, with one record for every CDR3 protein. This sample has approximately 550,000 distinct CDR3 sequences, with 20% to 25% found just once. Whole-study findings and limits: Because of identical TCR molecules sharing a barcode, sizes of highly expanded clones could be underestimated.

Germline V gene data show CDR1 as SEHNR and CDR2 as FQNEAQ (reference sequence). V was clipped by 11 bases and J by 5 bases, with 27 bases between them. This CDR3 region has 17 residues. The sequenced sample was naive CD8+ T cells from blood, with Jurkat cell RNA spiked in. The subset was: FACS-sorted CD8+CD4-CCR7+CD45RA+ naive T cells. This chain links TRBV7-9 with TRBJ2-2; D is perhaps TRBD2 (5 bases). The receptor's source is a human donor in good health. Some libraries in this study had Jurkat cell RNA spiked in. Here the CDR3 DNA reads TGTGCCCACCCGAGGGAAGCGTGGGTGGGAGTGACCGGGGAGCTGTTTTTT. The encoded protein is CAHPREAWVGVTGELFF.